What follows are 8 T cell receptor beta chains derived from one specimen sequenced in a study of CD8 T cells in Susac syndrome. Reverse transcription of about 0.45 to 1 ug RNA was performed with random hexamers. TCRdb processed the immunoSEQ multiplex PCR reads anew with MiXCR; each CDR3 protein has one entry. Of approximately 210,000 distinct CDR3 sequences in the sample, roughly 96% were seen once. Input material: CD4+ T cells from PBMCs. The receptors stem from a human donor with multiple sclerosis.

CDR3 residues: CAWRGNRGQPQHF. CDR3 DNA sequence: TGTGCCTGGAGGGGGAATAGGGGTCAGCCCCAGCATTTT. The chain recombines TRBV30 with TRBJ1-5; tentative D call: TRBD1 (5 bases). Germline V gives CDR1 GTSNPN, CDR2 SVGIG (reference sequence). Trimming removed 3 bases from V and 6 bases from J, with 12 bases in between. The CDR3 covers 13 residues.

This chain links TRBV24-1 with TRBJ1-4; weak D call: TRBD1 (5 bases). This CDR3 comprises 15 residues. The germline V gene encodes CDR1 KGHDR and CDR2 SFDVKD. The V gene lost 1 base and the J gene lost 6 bases, with 11 bases spanning the gap. Here the CDR3 reads CATSDFGGKYEKLFF. In DNA, the CDR3 is TGTGCCACCAGTGATTTTGGGGGAAAGTATGAAAAACTGTTTTTT.

The chain uses TRBV7-9 and TRBJ2-5; no firm D call. Trimming stripped 0 bases from V and 2 bases from J, with 10 bases between. CDR3 length: 15 amino acids. Germline V lookup: CDR1 SEHNR, CDR2 FQNEAQ (reference sequence). The CDR3 protein is CASSLALAEQETQYF. CDR3 bases: TGTGCCAGCAGCTTAGCGCTGGCAGAACAAGAGACCCAGTACTTC.

The rearrangement links TRBV5-1 to TRBJ1-1; D is unresolved. This CDR3 spans 14 amino acids. Germline assignment: CDR1 SGHRS and CDR2 YFSETQ. Trimming removed 3 bases from V and 3 bases from J, with 12 bases in between. CDR3 region: CASSSLVRDTEAFF. CDR3 nucleotides: TGCGCCAGCAGCTCTCTTGTACGGGACACTGAAGCTTTCTTT.

The chain recombines TRBV23-1 with TRBJ2-7; no clear D. TRBV23-1 is an open reading frame, and its role is uncertain. With 1 base removed from V and 7 bases from J, the gap between germline ends came to 14 bases. CDR3 size: 14 residues. CDR3 nucleotide sequence: TGCGCCAGCAGTCAATTGAAGGGATCACGGGAGCAGTACTTC. Its protein is CASSQLKGSREQYF.

The J gene is TRBJ2-3, the V gene TRBV14, with D perhaps matching TRBD1 (5 bases). The germline V gene has CDR1 SGHDN and CDR2 FVKESK. The CDR3 spans 16 residues. Trimming removed 1 base from V and 4 bases from J, with 15 bases in between. Here the CDR3 reads CASSQVQGNVPDTQYF. The CDR3 DNA follows: TGTGCCAGCAGCCAAGTTCAGGGAAATGTTCCAGATACGCAGTATTTT.

This clonotype was seen once. The chain recombines TRBV5-1 with TRBJ1-2, with D unresolved. The V gene lost 4 bases and the J gene lost 7 bases, with 20 bases spanning the gap. The CDR3 spans 15 residues. Germline V gene sequence: CDR1 SGHRS, CDR2 YFSETQ. The CDR3, as DNA: TGCGCCAGCAGCCCGACGTCGATCCCATACGGTGGCTACACCTTC. Translating it yields CASSPTSIPYGGYTF.

The genes are TRBV4-1 and TRBJ1-1; TRBD1 matches 9 bases. The junction had 15 bases not matched to a gene; V was cut back by 2 bases and J by 11 bases. The CDR3 contains 16 residues. Germline CDR1 and CDR2: MGHRA and YSYEKL. CDR3 sequence: CASSQTPQGGQGRAFF. CDR3 DNA: TGCGCCAGCAGCCAAACTCCGCAGGGGGGACAGGGTCGTGCTTTCTTT.